Only a few counts were recorded for the clone carrying this T cell receptor beta chain. The CDR3 is made up of 13 amino acids. V dropped 5 bases and J dropped 6; count of bases not matched to a gene: 7. Germline lookup yields CDR1 DFQATT and CDR2 SNEGSKA (reference sequence). The data were obtained in a study of blood T cells in healthy people across ages. The individuals who served as donors were healthy Caucasians living in Russia, aged about 6 to 100. With a J-beta primer mix and a sample-barcoded 5' primer, a second PCR ran about 6 to 11 cycles. TCRdb reprocessed the 5' RACE reads with MiXCR, giving one entry per CDR3 protein. Of 980,000 or so distinct CDR3 sequences in the sample, roughly 48% are singletons; the top ten hold around 15%.

This chain connects TRBV20-1 to TRBJ2-1; 7 bases match TRBD1. The TCR sequence derives from a man between 25 and 39 years old in good health. Sequenced input: blood. The CDR3: CSAPTGFRNEQFF. The CDR3 DNA follows: TGCAGTGCTCCGACAGGGTTCCGCAATGAGCAGTTCTTC.